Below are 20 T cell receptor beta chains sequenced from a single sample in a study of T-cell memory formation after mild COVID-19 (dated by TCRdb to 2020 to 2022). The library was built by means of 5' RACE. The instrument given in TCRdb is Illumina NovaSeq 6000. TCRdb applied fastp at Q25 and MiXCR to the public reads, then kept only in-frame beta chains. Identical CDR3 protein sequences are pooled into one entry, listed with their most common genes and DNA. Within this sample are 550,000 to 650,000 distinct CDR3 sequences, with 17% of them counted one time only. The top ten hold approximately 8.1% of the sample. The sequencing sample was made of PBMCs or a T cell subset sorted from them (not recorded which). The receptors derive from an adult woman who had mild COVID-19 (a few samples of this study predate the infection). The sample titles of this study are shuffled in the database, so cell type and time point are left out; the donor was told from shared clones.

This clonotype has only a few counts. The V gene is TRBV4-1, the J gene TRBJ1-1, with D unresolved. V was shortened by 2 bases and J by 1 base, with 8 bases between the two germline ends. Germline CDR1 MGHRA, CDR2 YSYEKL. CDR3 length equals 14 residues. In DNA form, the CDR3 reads TGCGCCAGCAGCCAATTCGGTAGGAACACTGAAGCTTTCTTT. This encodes CASSQFGRNTEAFF.

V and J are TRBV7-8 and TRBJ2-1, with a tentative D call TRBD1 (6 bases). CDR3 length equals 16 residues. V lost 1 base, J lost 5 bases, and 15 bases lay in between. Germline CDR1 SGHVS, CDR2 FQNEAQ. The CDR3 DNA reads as TGTGCCAGCAGCTTAGACCCCGGACAGTACAACAATGAGCAGTTCTTC. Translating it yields CASSLDPGQYNNEQFF.

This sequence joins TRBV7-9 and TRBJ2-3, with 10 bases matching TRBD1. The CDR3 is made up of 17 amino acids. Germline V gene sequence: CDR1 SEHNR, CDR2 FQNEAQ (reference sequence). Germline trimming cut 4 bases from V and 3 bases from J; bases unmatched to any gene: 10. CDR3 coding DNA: TGTGCCAGCAGCTCCCAGGACCCGGGACAGGGGACAGATACGCAGTATTTT. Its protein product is CASSSQDPGQGTDTQYF.

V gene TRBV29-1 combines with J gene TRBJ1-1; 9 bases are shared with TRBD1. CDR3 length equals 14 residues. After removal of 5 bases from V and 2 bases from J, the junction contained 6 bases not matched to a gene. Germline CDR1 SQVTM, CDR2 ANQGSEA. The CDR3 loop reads CSVNRGQTNTEAFF. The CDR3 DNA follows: TGCAGCGTTAACAGGGGGCAAACTAACACTGAAGCTTTCTTT.

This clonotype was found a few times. CDR3 amino acids: CASSLGAPGGQPQHF. The CDR3 region has the DNA TGTGCCAGCAGCTTGGGGGCCCCGGGGGGACAGCCCCAGCATTTT. The chain employs TRBV5-6 and TRBJ1-5, with D maybe TRBD1 (5 bases). The germline CDR1 and CDR2 sequences are SGHDT and YYEEEE. The CDR3 loop spans 15 amino acids. Trimming cost V 0 bases and J 7 bases, with 14 bases left between them.

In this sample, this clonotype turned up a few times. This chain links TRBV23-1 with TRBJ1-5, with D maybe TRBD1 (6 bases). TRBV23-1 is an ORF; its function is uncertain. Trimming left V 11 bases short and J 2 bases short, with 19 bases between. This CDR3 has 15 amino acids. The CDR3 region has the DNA TGCGCCGCGGGGCCTAAACAGGGACGCAATCAGCCCCAGCATTTT. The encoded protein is CAAGPKQGRNQPQHF.

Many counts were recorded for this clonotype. CDR3 loop: CSARRPGTSEETQYF. CDR3 bases: TGCAGTGCTAGACGACCCGGGACTAGCGAAGAGACCCAGTACTTC. The rearrangement joins TRBV20-1 to TRBJ2-5; 10 nucleotides align to TRBD2. CDR1 DFQATT and CDR2 SNEGSKA come from the germline V gene (reference sequence). This CDR3 is 15 amino acids long. J was trimmed by 3 bases and V by 2 bases; bases with no gene match: 6.

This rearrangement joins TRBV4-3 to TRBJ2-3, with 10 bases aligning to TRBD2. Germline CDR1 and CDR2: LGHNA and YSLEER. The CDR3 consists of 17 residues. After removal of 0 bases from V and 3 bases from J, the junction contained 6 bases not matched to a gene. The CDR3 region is CASSQDGAGGLTDTQYF. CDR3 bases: TGCGCCAGCAGCCAAGATGGAGCGGGAGGGCTAACAGATACGCAGTATTTT.

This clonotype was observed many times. The CDR3 spells CASSQRGRGNIQYF. CDR3 bases: TGTGCCAGCAGCCAGCGGGGGAGGGGAAACATTCAGTACTTC. This chain connects TRBV7-2 to TRBJ2-4; 8 positions match TRBD2. The CDR3 has 14 residues. Germline-derived CDR1 and CDR2 are SGHTA and FQGNSA. Germline trimming cut 5 bases from V and 6 bases from J; bases unmatched to any gene: 6.

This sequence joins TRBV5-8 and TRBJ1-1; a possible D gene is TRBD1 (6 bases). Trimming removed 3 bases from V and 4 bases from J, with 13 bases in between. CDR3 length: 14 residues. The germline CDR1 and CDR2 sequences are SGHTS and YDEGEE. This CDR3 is CASSSRTAGTEAFF. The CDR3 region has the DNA TGTGCCAGCAGCTCAAGGACAGCGGGCACTGAAGCTTTCTTT.

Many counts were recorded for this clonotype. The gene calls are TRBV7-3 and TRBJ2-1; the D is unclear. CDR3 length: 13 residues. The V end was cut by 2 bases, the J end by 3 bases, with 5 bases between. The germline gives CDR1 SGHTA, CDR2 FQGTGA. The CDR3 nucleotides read TGTGCCAGCAGCTTAGAGGTCTACAATGAGCAGTTCTTC. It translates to CASSLEVYNEQFF.

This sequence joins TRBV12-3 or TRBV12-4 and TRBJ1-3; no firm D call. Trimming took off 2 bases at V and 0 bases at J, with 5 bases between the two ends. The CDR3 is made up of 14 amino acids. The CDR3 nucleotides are TGTGCCAGCAGTTTACTCCTCTCTGGAAACACCATATATTTT. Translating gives CASSLLLSGNTIYF.

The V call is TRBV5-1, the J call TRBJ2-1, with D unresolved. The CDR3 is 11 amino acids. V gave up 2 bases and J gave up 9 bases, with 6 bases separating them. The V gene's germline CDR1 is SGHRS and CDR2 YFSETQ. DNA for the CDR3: TGCGCCAGCAGCTTATCGGTTGAGCAGTTCTTC. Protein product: CASSLSVEQFF.

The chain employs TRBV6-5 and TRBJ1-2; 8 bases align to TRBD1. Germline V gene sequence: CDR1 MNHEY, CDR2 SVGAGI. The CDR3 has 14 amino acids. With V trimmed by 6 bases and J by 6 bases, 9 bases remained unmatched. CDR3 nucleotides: TGTGCCAGCAGGTGGACAGGGCAGGTGGATGGCTACACCTTC. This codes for CASRWTGQVDGYTF.

CDR3 coding DNA: TGTGCCAGCAGACCCTTCCCTAGCGGGGTGGGGCATGAGCAGTTCTTC. Its translation: CASRPFPSGVGHEQFF. This rearrangement joins TRBV7-2 to TRBJ2-1; 9 positions agree with TRBD2. The germline V gene encodes CDR1 SGHTA and CDR2 FQGNSA. V was pared by 6 bases and J by 8 bases, with 14 bases of the junction left unmatched. The CDR3 loop spans 16 amino acids.

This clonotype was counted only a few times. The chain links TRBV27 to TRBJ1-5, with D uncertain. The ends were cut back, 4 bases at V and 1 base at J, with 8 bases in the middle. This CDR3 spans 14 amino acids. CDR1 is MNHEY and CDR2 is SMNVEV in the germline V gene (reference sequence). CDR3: CASSYGSSNQPQHF. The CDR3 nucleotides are TGTGCCAGCAGTTACGGGTCGAGCAATCAGCCCCAGCATTTT.

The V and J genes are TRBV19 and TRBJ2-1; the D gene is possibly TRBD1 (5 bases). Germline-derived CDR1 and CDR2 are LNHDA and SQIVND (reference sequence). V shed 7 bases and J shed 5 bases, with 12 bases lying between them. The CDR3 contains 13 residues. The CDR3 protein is CASTATGNNEQFF. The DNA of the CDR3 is TGTGCCAGTACCGCCACAGGAAACAATGAGCAGTTCTTC. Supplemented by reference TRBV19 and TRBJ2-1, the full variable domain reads DGGITQSPKYLFRKEGQNVTLSCEQNLNHDAMYWYRQDPGQGLRLIYYSQIVNDFQKGDIAEGYSVSREKKESFPLTVTSAQKNPTAFYLCASTATGNNEQFFGPGTRLTVL.

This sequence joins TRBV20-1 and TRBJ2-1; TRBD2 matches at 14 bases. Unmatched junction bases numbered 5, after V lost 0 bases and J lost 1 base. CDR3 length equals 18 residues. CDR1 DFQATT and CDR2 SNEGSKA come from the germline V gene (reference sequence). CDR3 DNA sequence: TGCAGTGCTAGAGACGGGACTAGCGGGAGTGGTTCCTACAATGAGCAGTTCTTC. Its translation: CSARDGTSGSGSYNEQFF.

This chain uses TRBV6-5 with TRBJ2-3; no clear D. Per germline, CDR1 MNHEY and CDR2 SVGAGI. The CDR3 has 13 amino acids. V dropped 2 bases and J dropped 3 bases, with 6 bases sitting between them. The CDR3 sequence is CASSYLWTDTQYF. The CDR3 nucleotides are TGTGCCAGCAGTTACCTGTGGACAGATACGCAGTATTTT.

In nucleotides, the CDR3 is TGTGCCAGCTCACCGGACACCCACTACGAGCAGTACTTC. It specifies CASSPDTHYEQYF. The gene calls are TRBV18 and TRBJ2-7, with TRBD1 as a possible D gene (5 bases). Trimming removed 3 bases from V and 3 bases from J, with 9 bases in between. Germline loops: CDR1 KGHSH, CDR2 LQKENI. The CDR3 length is 13 residues.